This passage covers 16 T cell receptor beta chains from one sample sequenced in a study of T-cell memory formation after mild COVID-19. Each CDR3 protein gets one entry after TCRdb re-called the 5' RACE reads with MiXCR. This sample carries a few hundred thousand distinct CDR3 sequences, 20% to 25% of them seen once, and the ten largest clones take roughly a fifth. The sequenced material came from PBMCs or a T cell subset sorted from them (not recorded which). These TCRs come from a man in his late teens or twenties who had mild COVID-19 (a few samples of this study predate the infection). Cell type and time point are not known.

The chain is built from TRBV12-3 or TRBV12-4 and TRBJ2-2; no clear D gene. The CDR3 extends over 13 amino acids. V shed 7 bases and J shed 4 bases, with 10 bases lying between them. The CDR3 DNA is TGTGCCAGCAATCGGCAGCTCACCGGGGAGCTGTTTTTT. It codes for CASNRQLTGELFF.

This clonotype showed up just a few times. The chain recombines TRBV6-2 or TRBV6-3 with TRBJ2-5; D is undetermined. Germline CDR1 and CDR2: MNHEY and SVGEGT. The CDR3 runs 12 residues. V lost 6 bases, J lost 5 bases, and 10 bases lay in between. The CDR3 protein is CASSATEETQYF. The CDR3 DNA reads TGTGCCAGCAGCGCTACAGAGGAGACCCAGTACTTC.

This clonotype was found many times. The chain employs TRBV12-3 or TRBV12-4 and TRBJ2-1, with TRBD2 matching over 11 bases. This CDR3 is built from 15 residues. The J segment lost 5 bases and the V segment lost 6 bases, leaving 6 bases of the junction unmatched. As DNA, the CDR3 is TGTGCCAGCAGCCCTAGCGGGGGGTCCCACAATGAGCAGTTCTTC. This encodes CASSPSGGSHNEQFF.

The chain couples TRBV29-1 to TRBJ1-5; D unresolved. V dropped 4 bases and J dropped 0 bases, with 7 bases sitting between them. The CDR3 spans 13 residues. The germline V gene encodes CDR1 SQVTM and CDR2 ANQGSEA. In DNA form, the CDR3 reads TGCAGCGTTGTGCAGTATAGCAATCAGCCCCAGCATTTT. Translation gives CSVVQYSNQPQHF.

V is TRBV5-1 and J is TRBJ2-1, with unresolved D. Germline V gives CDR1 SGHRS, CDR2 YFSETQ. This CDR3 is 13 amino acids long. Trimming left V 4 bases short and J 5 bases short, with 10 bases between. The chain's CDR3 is CASSQRPNNEQFF. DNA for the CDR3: TGCGCCAGCAGCCAAAGACCAAACAATGAGCAGTTCTTC.

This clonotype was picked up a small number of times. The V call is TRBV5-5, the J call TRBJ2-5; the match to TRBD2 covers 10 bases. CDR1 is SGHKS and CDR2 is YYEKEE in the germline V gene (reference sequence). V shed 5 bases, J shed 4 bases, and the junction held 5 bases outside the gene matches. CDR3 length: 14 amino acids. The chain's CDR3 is CASRAGGPIETQYF. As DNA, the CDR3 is TGTGCCAGCAGAGCGGGGGGGCCGATAGAGACCCAGTACTTC. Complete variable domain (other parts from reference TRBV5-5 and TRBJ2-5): DAGVTQSPTHLIKTRGQQVTLRCSPISGHKSVSWYQQVLGQGPQFIFQYYEKEERGRGNFPDRFSARQFPNYSSELNVNALLLGDSALYLCASRAGGPIETQYFGPGTRLLVL.

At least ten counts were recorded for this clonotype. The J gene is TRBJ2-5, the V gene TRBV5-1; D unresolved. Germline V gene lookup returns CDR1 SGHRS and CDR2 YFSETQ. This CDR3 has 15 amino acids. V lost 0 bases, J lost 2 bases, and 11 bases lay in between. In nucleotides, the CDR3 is TGCGCCAGCAGCTTGGAGTTAGGGCAACAAGAGACCCAGTACTTC. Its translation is CASSLELGQQETQYF.

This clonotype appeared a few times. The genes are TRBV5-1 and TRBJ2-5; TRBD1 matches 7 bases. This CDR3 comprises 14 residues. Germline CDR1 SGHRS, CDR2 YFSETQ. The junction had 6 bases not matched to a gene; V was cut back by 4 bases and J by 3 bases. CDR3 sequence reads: CASSAGTAKETQYF. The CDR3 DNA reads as TGCGCCAGCAGCGCCGGGACAGCCAAAGAGACCCAGTACTTC.

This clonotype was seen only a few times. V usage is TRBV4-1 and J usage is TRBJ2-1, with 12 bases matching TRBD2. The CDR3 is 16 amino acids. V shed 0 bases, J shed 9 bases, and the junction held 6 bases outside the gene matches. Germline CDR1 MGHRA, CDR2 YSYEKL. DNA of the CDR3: TGCGCCAGCAGCCAAGATCTAGCGGGGGGGTACGGTGAGCAGTTCTTC. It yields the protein CASSQDLAGGYGEQFF.

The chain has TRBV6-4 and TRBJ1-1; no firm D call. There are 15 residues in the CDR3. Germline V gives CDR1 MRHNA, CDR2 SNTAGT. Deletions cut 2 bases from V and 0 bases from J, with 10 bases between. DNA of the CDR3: TGTGCCAGCAGTGACGTTGAGGTCATGAACACTGAAGCTTTCTTT. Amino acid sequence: CASSDVEVMNTEAFF.

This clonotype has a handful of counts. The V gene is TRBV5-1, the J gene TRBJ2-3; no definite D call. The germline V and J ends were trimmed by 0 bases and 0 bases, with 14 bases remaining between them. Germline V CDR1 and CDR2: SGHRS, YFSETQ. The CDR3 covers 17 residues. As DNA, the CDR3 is TGCGCCAGCAGCTTGGATACCCCCAGTGAAAGCACAGATACGCAGTATTTT. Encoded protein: CASSLDTPSESTDTQYF.

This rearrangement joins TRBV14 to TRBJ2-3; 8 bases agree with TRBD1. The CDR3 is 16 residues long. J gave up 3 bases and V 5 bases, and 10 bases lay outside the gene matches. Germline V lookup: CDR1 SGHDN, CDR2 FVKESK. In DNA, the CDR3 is TGTGCCAGCAGCGCAACCAGGACAGGGACAACAGATACGCAGTATTTT. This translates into CASSATRTGTTDTQYF.

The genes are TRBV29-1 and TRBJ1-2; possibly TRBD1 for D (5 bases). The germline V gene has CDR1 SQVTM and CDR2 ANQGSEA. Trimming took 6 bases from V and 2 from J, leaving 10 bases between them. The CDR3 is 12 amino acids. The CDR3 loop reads CSVPDRNYGYTF. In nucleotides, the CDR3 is TGCAGCGTGCCTGACAGAAACTATGGCTACACCTTC.

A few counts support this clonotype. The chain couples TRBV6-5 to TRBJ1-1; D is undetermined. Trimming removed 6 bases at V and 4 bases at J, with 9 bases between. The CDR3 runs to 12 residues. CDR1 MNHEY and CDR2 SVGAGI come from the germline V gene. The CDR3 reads CASRFPGTEAFF. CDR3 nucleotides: TGTGCCAGCAGGTTCCCTGGCACTGAAGCTTTCTTT.

The CDR3 DNA sequence: TGCAGCGTTGAGAAACAGGGGCTGACCAAAAACATTCAGTACTTC. Its protein product is CSVEKQGLTKNIQYF. V is TRBV29-1 and J is TRBJ2-4, with 7 bases lining up with TRBD1. The CDR3 length is 15 residues. Germline V gene data show CDR1 as SQVTM and CDR2 as ANQGSEA. V lost 3 bases, J lost 2 bases, and 7 bases stayed unmatched.

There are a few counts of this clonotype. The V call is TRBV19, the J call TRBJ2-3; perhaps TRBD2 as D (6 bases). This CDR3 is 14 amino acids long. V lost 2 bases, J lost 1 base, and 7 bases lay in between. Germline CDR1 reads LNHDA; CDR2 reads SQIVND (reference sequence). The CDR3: CASSIPGGTDTQYF. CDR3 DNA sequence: TGTGCCAGTAGTATACCGGGGGGCACAGATACGCAGTATTTT.